One sample yielded the 17 T cell receptor beta chains listed below, sequenced in a study of T-cell reconstitution after alpha-beta-depleted transplantation in children. TCRbeta library construction was performed incorporating unique molecular identifiers. TCRdb reprocessed the PCR reads with MiXCR, giving one entry per CDR3 protein. The sample has approximately 400,000 distinct CDR3 sequences, around 16% seen once. Sequencing was performed on PBMCs, mostly from graft donor cells, taken 360 days after TCRalphabeta/CD19-depleted stem cell transplant. These receptors were collected from a boy under two years old who had a stem cell transplant for Wiskott-Aldrich syndrome, so the T cells may come from the graft donor.

The chain joins TRBV12-3 or TRBV12-4 to TRBJ2-7; 9 bases are shared with TRBD1. This CDR3 region has 15 residues. After removal of 5 bases from V and 5 bases from J, the junction contained 10 bases not matched to a gene. Here the CDR3 DNA reads TGTGCCAGCAGTCCCGCCGACAGGGGGGTAGACGAGCAGTACTTC. Translating gives CASSPADRGVDEQYF.

This clonotype was recorded a few times. This chain uses TRBV11-2 with TRBJ2-7, with 7 bases aligning to TRBD1. The J segment lost 2 bases and the V segment lost 0 bases, leaving 4 bases of the junction unmatched. Germline CDR1 SGHAT, CDR2 FQNNGV. This CDR3 is built from 15 residues. The CDR3 DNA is TGTGCCAGCAGCTTAGAACCGGGACAGACCTACGAGCAGTACTTC. This translates into CASSLEPGQTYEQYF.

This clonotype was observed a few times. The chain joins TRBV27 to TRBJ2-1, with TRBD2 matching over 10 bases. CDR1 and CDR2 from the germline V gene are MNHEY and SMNVEV (reference sequence). CDR3 length: 14 amino acids. V trimming: 6 bases; J trimming: 9 bases; junction bases outside the gene matches: 8. CDR3: CASSLLAGLSEQFF. The CDR3 coding sequence is TGTGCCAGCAGCCTACTAGCGGGGTTAAGTGAGCAGTTCTTC.

This sequence joins TRBV7-2 and TRBJ2-7, with 8 bases aligning to TRBD1. Per the germline V gene, CDR1 is SGHTA and CDR2 is FQGNSA. The ends lost 7 bases at V and 2 bases at J; junction bases unmatched: 7. This CDR3 has 14 amino acids. The CDR3 bases are TGTGCCAGCACCTGGACAGGGAGCGCCTACGAGCAGTACTTC. Translated, it gives CASTWTGSAYEQYF. The whole variable domain, filled in from reference TRBV7-2 and TRBJ2-7, reads GAGVSQSPSNKVTEKGKDVELRCDPISGHTALYWYRQSLGQGLEFLIYFQGNSAPDKSGLPSDRFSAERTGGSVSTLTIQRTQQEDSAVYLCASTWTGSAYEQYFGPGTRLTVT.

Remarks on this clonotype: The conserved phenylalanine or tryptophan is not found at the CDR3 terminus, so this likely reflects a read error. This chain connects TRBV12-3 or TRBV12-4 to TRBJ2-2; D perhaps matches TRBD2 (6 bases). Trimming removed 2 bases from V and 1 base from J, with 14 bases in between. CDR3 size: 17 residues. The CDR3 protein is CASSLRGLGGNTGELFL. CDR3 nucleotide sequence: TGTGCCAGCAGTTTAAGGGGACTCGGAGGGAACACCGGGGAGCTGTTTCTT.

This clonotype was seen a few times. CDR3 in DNA: TGTGCCTGGAGCGGGGGGTGGACAGCCATTTACGAGCAGTACTTC. Its protein is CAWSGGWTAIYEQYF. The chain links TRBV30 to TRBJ2-7; D might be TRBD2 (7 bases). Germline CDR1 is GTSNPN and CDR2 is SVGIG (reference sequence). Trimming left V 3 bases short and J 4 bases short, with 19 bases between. The CDR3 covers 15 residues. The full variable domain, completed using reference TRBV30 and TRBJ2-7, is SQTIHQWPATLVQPVGSPLSLECTVEGTSNPNLYWYRQAAGRGLQLLFYSVGIGQISSEVPQNLSASRPQDRQFILSSKKLLLSDSGFYLCAWSGGWTAIYEQYFGPGTRLTVT.

This clonotype was seen a few times. J is TRBJ2-3 and V is TRBV6-5; TRBD2 matches 7 bases. Germline CDR1 MNHEY, CDR2 SVGAGI. After removal of 3 bases from V and 3 bases from J, the junction contained 6 bases not matched to a gene. CDR3 length: 15 residues. CDR3 bases: TGTGCCAGCAGTTATCCAGCGGGGCTAACAGATACGCAGTATTTT. Translation gives CASSYPAGLTDTQYF.

V usage is TRBV6-1 and J usage is TRBJ2-1; 9 bases are shared with TRBD2. V lost 11 bases to trimming and J lost 5 bases; unmatched junction nucleotides: 19. There are 17 residues in the CDR3. Germline V lookup: CDR1 MNHNS, CDR2 SASEGT. DNA of the CDR3: TGTGCCGCGTGGGATAGCGGGGGCCCTGATCTTCACAATGAGCAGTTCTTC. This gives the protein CAAWDSGGPDLHNEQFF.

This clonotype was detected only a few times. The chain has TRBV10-3 and TRBJ2-4; TRBD1 matches at 7 bases. This CDR3 spans 18 amino acids. Trimming cost V 11 bases and J 4 bases; bases outside gene matches: 23. Germline values: CDR1 ENHRY, CDR2 SYGVKD. For the CDR3, the DNA is TGTGCCTCTCGGAGCCAAACCCCGACAGGGTGGTCAAAAAACATTCAGTACTTC. Its translation: CASRSQTPTGWSKNIQYF.

This clonotype occurred a few times. The chain links TRBV12-3 or TRBV12-4 to TRBJ1-4; the D gene is possibly TRBD1 (6 bases). V lost 7 bases to trimming and J lost 7 bases, with 16 bases between them. This CDR3 spans 14 amino acids. Written as DNA, the CDR3 is TGTGCCAGCAACTTACTGGGGGCCGGTGAAAAACTGTTTTTT. Translated: CASNLLGAGEKLFF.

The rearrangement joins TRBV25-1 to TRBJ2-5; 9 bases align to TRBD1. V trimming: 6 bases; J trimming: 5 bases; junction bases outside the gene matches: 10. Germline assignment: CDR1 MGHDK and CDR2 SYGVNS. The length of the CDR3 is 15 residues. The CDR3 is CASRLGDRVRETQYF. For the CDR3, the DNA is TGTGCCAGCAGGTTGGGGGACAGGGTTCGGGAGACCCAGTACTTC.

This rearrangement joins TRBV11-3 to TRBJ2-1; 9 bases match TRBD2. This CDR3 spans 14 amino acids. With 6 bases clipped from V and 10 bases from J, the junction kept 10 bases outside the gene matches. CDR1 and CDR2 from the germline V gene are SGHNT and YENEEA. The CDR3 region is CASRPTSGKREQFF. The CDR3 coding sequence is TGTGCCAGCAGACCGACTAGCGGAAAAAGGGAGCAGTTCTTC. The variable domain in full, with the rest retrieved from reference TRBV11-3 and TRBJ2-1, is EAGVVQSPRYKIIEKKQPVAFWCNPISGHNTLYWYLQNLGQGPELLIRYENEEAVDDSQLPKDRFSAERLKGVDSTLKIQPAELGDSAVYLCASRPTSGKREQFFGPGTRLTVL.

V and J are TRBV3-1 and TRBJ2-1; D may correspond to TRBD1 or TRBD2 (5 bases each). In germline, CDR1 is LGHDT, CDR2 YNNKEL (reference sequence). This CDR3 has 16 amino acids. V lost 2 bases and J 3 bases, leaving 14 bases between the germline ends. The CDR3 DNA reads as TGTGCCAGCAGCCAATACGGGGCAAACTACTACAATGAGCAGTTCTTC. Its protein is CASSQYGANYYNEQFF.

V and J are TRBV4-1 and TRBJ2-2, with 8 bases fitting TRBD2. Looked up from germline, CDR1 is MGHRA and CDR2 is YSYEKL. The junction had 13 bases not matched to a gene; V was cut back by 0 bases and J by 1 base. The CDR3 has 20 amino acids. The CDR3, as DNA: TGCGCCAGCAGCCAAGATAATGGGGGGTTAGCGGGGCAGAACACCGGGGAGCTGTTTTTT. Translation gives CASSQDNGGLAGQNTGELFF.

This chain joins TRBV28 and TRBJ1-1; maybe TRBD1 (6 bases). CDR1 is MDHEN and CDR2 is SYDVKM in the germline V gene. V lost 3 bases and J lost 3, with 17 bases in between. The CDR3 is 16 amino acids. CDR3 loop: CASSFPLSGGYTEAFF. As DNA, the CDR3 is TGTGCCAGCAGTTTCCCGCTATCGGGGGGCTACACTGAAGCTTTCTTT.

The CDR3 loop is CASQGGPGTGELFF. CDR3 coding DNA: TGCGCCAGCCAAGGGGGGCCTGGCACCGGGGAGCTGTTTTTT. V usage is TRBV5-1 and J usage is TRBJ2-2; D possibly matches TRBD1 or TRBD2 (6 bases each). V was shortened by 7 bases and J by 4 bases, with 14 bases between the two germline ends. The germline V gene encodes CDR1 SGHRS and CDR2 YFSETQ. There are 14 residues in the CDR3. The variable domain in full, completed from reference TRBV5-1 and TRBJ2-2, reads KAGVTQTPRYLIKTRGQQVTLSCSPISGHRSVSWYQQTPGQGLQFLFEYFSETQRNKGNFPGRFSGRQFSNSRSEMNVSTLELGDSALYLCASQGGPGTGELFFGEGSRLTVL.

The rearrangement links TRBV6-1 to TRBJ2-3, with D hard to call. This CDR3 is 15 amino acids long. CDR1 and CDR2 (germline): MNHNS, SASEGT. Deletions cut 0 bases from V and 2 bases from J, with 9 bases between. The CDR3 protein is CASSEAVRTTDTQYF. The CDR3 coding sequence is TGTGCCAGCAGTGAAGCAGTCAGGACCACAGATACGCAGTATTTT.